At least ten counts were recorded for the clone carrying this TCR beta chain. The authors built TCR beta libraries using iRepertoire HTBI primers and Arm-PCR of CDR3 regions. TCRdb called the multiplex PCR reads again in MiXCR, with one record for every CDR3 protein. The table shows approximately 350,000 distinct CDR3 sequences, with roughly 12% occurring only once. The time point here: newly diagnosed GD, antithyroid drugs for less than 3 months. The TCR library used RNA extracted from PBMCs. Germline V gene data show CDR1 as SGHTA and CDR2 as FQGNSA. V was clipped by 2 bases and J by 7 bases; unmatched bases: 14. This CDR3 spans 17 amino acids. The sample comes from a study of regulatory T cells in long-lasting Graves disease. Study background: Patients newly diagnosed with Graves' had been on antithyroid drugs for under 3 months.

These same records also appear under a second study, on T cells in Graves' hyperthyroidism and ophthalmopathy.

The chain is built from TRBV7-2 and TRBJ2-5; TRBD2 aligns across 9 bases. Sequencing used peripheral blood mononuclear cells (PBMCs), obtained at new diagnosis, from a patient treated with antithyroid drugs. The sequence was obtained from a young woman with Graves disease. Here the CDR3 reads CASSLNLGGGASGTQYF. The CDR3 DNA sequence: TGTGCCAGCAGCTTAAATTTAGGCGGGGGGGCATCAGGGACCCAGTACTTC.